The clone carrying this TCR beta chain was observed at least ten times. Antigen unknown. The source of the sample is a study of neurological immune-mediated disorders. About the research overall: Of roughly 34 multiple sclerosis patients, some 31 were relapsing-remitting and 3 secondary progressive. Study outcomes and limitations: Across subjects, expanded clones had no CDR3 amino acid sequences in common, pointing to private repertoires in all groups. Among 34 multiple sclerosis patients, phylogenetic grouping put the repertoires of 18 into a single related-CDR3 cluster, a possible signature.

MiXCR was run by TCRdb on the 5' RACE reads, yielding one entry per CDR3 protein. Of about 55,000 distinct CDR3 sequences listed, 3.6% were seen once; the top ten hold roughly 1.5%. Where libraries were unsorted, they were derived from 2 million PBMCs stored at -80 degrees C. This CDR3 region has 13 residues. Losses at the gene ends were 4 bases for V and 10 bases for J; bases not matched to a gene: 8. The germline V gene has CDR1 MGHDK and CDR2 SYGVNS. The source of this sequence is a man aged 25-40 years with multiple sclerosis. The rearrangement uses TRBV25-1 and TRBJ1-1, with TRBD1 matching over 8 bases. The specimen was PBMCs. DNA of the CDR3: TGTGCCAGCAGTGCAGGGCAGGGGGCTTCAGCTTTCTTT. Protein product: CASSAGQGASAFF.